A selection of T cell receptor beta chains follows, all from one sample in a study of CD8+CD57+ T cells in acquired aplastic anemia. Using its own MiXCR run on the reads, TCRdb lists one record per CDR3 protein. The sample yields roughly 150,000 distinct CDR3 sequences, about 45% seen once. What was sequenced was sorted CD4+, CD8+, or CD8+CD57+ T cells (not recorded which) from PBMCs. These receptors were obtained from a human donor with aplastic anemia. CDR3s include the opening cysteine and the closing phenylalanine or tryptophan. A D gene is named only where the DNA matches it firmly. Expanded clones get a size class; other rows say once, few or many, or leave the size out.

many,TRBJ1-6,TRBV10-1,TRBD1,TGCGCCAGCAGTGAACAGGGGTACAATTCACCCCTCCACTTT,CASSEQGYNSPLHF
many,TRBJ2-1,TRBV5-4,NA,TGTGCCAGCAGCTTCTCCGACAATGAGCAGTTCTTC,CASSFSDNEQFF
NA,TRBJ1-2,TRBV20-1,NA,TGCAGTGCTGGGGCGGCATTCTACACCTTC,CSAGAAFYTF
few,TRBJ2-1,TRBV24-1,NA,TGTGCCACCAGTATCAACAATGAGCAGTTCTTC,CATSINNEQFF
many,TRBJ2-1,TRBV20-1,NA,TGCAGTGCTATTCCGGGGCGGGACGGCAATGAGCAGTTCTTC,CSAIPGRDGNEQFF
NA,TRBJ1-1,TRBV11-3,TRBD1,TGTGCCAGCAGCTTTACAGGGGTCACTGAAGCTTTCTTT,CASSFTGVTEAFF
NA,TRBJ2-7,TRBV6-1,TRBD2,TGTGCCAGCAGTGAACTAGCGGGAGGCTCCTACGAGCAGTACTTC,CASSELAGGSYEQYF
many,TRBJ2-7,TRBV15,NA,TGTGCCACCAGCAGAGATACCCTCTACGAGCAGTACTTC,CATSRDTLYEQYF
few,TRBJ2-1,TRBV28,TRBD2,TGTGCCAGCAGGGAGACTAGCGGGAGGGCCTATGAGCAGTTCTTC,CASRETSGRAYEQFF
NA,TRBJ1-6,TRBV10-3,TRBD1,TGTGCCATTCGGCCGGGACAGGGGGCAAGTGATAATTCACCCCTCCACTTT,CAIRPGQGASDNSPLHF
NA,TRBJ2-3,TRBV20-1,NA,TGCAGTGCCGAGACTAGGACAGATACGCAGTATTTT,CSAETRTDTQYF
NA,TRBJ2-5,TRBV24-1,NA,TGTGCCACCGGGCGGGCGGACCAAGAGACCCAGTACTTC,CATGRADQETQYF
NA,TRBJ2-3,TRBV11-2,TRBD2,TGTGCCAGCAGCTCGCGCGGGAGGCCGGGTAGCACAGATACGCAGTATTTT,CASSSRGRPGSTDTQYF
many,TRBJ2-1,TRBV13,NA,TGTGCCAGCAGCTTACAGGGCGAAAAGCCTCTAAACAATGAGCAGTTCTTC,CASSLQGEKPLNNEQFF
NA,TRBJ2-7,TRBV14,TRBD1,TGTGCCAGCAGCCTACGGGACAGCTACGAGCAGTACTTC,CASSLRDSYEQYF
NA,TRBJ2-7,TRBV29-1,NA,TGCAGCGTTGGTAGGGGGGGGGACTACGAGCAGTACTTC,CSVGRGGDYEQYF
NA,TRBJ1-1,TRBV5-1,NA,TGCGCCAGCAGCTTGGCGGGGTACACTGAAGCTTTCTTT,CASSLAGYTEAFF
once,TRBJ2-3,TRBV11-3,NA,TGTGCCAGTAAGAGCGATGAGACAGATACGCAGTATTTT,CASKSDETDTQYF
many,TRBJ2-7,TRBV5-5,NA,TGTGCCAGCAGCTTAGAAATAGGCAGTCACTACGAGCAGTACTTC,CASSLEIGSHYEQYF
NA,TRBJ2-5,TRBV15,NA,TGTGCCACCAGCATTTCCCGGGGGCGGCAAGAGACCCAGTACTTC,CATSISRGRQETQYF
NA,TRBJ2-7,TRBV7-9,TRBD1,TGTGCTGGGGGACAGGGGTACGAGCAGTACTTC,CAGGQGYEQYF
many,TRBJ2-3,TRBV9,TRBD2,TGTGCCAGCAGCTCATTAGCGGGAGAGGATACGCAGTATTTT,CASSSLAGEDTQYF
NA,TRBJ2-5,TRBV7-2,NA,TGTGCCAGCAGCTTAGGTGGTGTGGAGACCCAGTACTTC,CASSLGGVETQYF
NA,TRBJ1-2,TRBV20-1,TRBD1,TGCAGTGCTAGAGATACGACAGGGAGCTATGGCTACACCTTC,CSARDTTGSYGYTF
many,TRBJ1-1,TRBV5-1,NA,TGCGCCAGCTCCCTCTGGTCCAACACTGAAGCTTTCTTT,CASSLWSNTEAFF
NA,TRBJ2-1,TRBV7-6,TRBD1,TGTGCCAGCAGCGCACTCGGACAGGGGGCTTATGAGCAGTTCTTC,CASSALGQGAYEQFF
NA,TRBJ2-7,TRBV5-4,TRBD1,TGTGCCAGCAGCTTGGGGACAGGGTTTGGCGAGCAGTACTTC,CASSLGTGFGEQYF
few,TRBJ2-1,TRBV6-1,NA,TGTGCCAGCAGTGTAAACACCGCCCCTTACAATGAGCAGTTCTTC,CASSVNTAPYNEQFF
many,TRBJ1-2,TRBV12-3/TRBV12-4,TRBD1,TGTGCCAGCAGTGCCTGGACAGGGAGCTATGGCTACACCTTC,CASSAWTGSYGYTF
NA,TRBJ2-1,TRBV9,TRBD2,TGTGCCAGCAGGGGACTAGCGGGGGGAGGTGAGCAGTTCTTC,CASRGLAGGGEQFF
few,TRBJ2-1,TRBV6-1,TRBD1,TGTGCCGGAACCGGGACAGGGAGTGGTGAGCAGTTCTTC,CAGTGTGSGEQFF
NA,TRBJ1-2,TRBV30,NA,TGTGCCTGGAGTGTACTGCTCGATGGCTACACCTTC,CAWSVLLDGYTF
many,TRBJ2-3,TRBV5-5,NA,TGTGCCAGCAGCTTGACAGTGGCCCCAGATACGCAGTATTTT,CASSLTVAPDTQYF
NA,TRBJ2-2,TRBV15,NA,TGTGCCACCAGCAGACCCTCCAAGAGCTACACCGGGGAGCTGTTTTTT,CATSRPSKSYTGELFF
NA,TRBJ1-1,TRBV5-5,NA,TGTGCCAGCAGCCTCGGGACGAATAAGGGTACTGAAGCTTTCTTT,CASSLGTNKGTEAFF
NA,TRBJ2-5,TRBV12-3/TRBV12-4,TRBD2,TGTGCCAGCAGGCCCACCGGGACTAGACAAGAGACCCAGTACTTC,CASRPTGTRQETQYF
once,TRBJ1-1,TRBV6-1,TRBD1,TGTGCCAGCAGTCGCCCTCACGCCGGGACAGGGAACACTGAAGCTTTCTTT,CASSRPHAGTGNTEAFF
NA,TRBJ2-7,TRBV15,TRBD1,TGTGCCACCAGCAGTCGGGGGGGGACAGGGGACTACGAGCAGTACTTC,CATSSRGGTGDYEQYF
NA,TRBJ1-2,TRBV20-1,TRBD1,TGCAGTGCTAGTATGGACAGGGGGGGACTGAACTATGGCTACACCTTC,CSASMDRGGLNYGYTF
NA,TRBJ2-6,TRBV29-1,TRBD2,TGCGGCGTTGATCGAGCGGGACCCTCTGGGGCCAACGTCCTGACTTTC,CGVDRAGPSGANVLTF